The 12 T cell receptor beta chains given below trace back to one sample, sequenced in a study of T cell changes during pregnancy in multiple sclerosis. Produced via immunoSEQ multiplex PCR; TCRdb's table is partial and in-frame only. The table shows tens of thousands of clones, with roughly nine tenths occurring only once. Specimen: CD4+ T cells from peripheral blood mononuclear cells, collected in the third trimester of pregnancy. Source of these receptors: a female donor in good health, enrolled as a control in a pregnancy study.

The V call is TRBV5-4, the J call TRBJ2-4, with a weak D call TRBD2 (6 bases). The germline V and J ends were trimmed by 4 bases and 0 bases, with 11 bases remaining between them. This CDR3 has 15 amino acids. Per germline, CDR1 SGHNT and CDR2 YYREEE (reference sequence). The CDR3: CASSAKEGAKNIQYF. CDR3 in DNA: TGTGCCAGCAGCGCCAAGGAGGGAGCCAAAAACATTCAGTACTTC.

A single count supports this clone. CDR3 nucleotides: TGTGCCAGCAGTCCCCTCGGGGACGAGCAGTACTTC. It codes for CASSPLGDEQYF. This chain connects TRBV28 to TRBJ2-7; a weak D match, TRBD2 (5 bases). The CDR3 length is 12 residues. Trimming stripped 5 bases from V and 5 bases from J, with 10 bases between. From germline, CDR1 is MDHEN and CDR2 SYDVKM.

V and J are TRBV5-1 and TRBJ2-3; weak D call: TRBD2 (5 bases). The CDR3 is 13 residues long. CDR1 is SGHRS, CDR2 YFSETQ, per germline. V lost 0 bases, J lost 3 bases, and 5 bases lay in between. CDR3: CASSLAGTDTQYF. The CDR3 coding sequence is TGCGCCAGCAGCTTGGCGGGAACAGATACGCAGTATTTT.

The chain employs TRBV7-2 and TRBJ1-5, with unresolved D. The CDR3 spans 15 residues. CDR1 and CDR2 from the germline V gene are SGHTA and FQGNSA. Trimming pared 5 bases from V and 5 bases from J, leaving 16 bases between. The CDR3 nucleotides are TGTGCCAGCAGCCCCCCCCTAAATGAGGATCAGCCCCAGCATTTT. Protein: CASSPPLNEDQPQHF.

This rearrangement joins TRBV4-2 to TRBJ1-3; the match to TRBD1 covers 10 bases. With V trimmed by 0 bases and J by 4 bases, 6 bases remained unmatched. Germline-derived CDR1 and CDR2 are LGHNA and YNFKEQ. The CDR3 loop spans 17 amino acids. CDR3 protein: CASSQEGTGELGNTIYF. The CDR3 DNA reads TGTGCCAGCAGCCAAGAAGGGACAGGGGAGTTAGGAAACACCATATATTTT.

The rearrangement uses TRBV4-2 and TRBJ2-7; 7 positions agree with TRBD2. Per germline, CDR1 LGHNA and CDR2 YNFKEQ. The CDR3 spans 15 residues. V lost 0 bases, J lost 7 bases, and 9 bases stayed unmatched. DNA for the CDR3: TGTGCCAGCAGCCAAGAGGGCGGGGGATTTAGTGAGCAGTACTTC. It translates to CASSQEGGGFSEQYF.

The rearrangement uses TRBV7-8 and TRBJ2-7, with TRBD1 matching 11 bases. This CDR3 has 18 residues. Trimming at V came to 2 bases and at J to 2 bases, leaving 11 bases not matched to a gene. The V gene's germline CDR1 is SGHVS and CDR2 FQNEAQ. The CDR3 DNA reads as TGTGCCAGCAGCTTACCGGGGACAGGGGGAAGGGCGGCCTACGAGCAGTACTTC. Translation gives CASSLPGTGGRAAYEQYF.

The CDR3 DNA reads as TGTGCCAGTAGTATAGGAAACCGACTAGCGGATCAGCAGTTCTTC. Translation: CASSIGNRLADQQFF. V and J are TRBV19 and TRBJ2-1; 9 positions match TRBD2. J was trimmed by 11 bases and V by 1 base; bases with no gene match: 9. CDR1 and CDR2 (germline): LNHDA, SQIVND (reference sequence). The CDR3 extends over 15 amino acids.

This chain joins TRBV10-3 and TRBJ2-7, with 7 positions matching TRBD1. This CDR3 is 15 amino acids long. The V gene's germline CDR1 is ENHRY and CDR2 SYGVKD. J was trimmed by 1 base and V by 3 bases; bases with no gene match: 6. The CDR3 reads CAISESTGMSYEQYF. DNA for the CDR3: TGTGCCATCAGTGAATCGACAGGGATGTCCTACGAGCAGTACTTC.

V is TRBV5-5 and J is TRBJ2-5, with 10 bases that match TRBD1. V lost 2 bases, J lost 4 bases, and 2 bases stayed unmatched. This CDR3 comprises 14 residues. Germline V CDR1 and CDR2: SGHKS, YYEKEE (reference sequence). CDR3 sequence reads: CASSFDRGRETQYF. The CDR3 DNA sequence: TGTGCCAGCAGCTTTGACAGGGGGCGAGAGACCCAGTACTTC.

The chain uses TRBV11-1 and TRBJ2-2, with 12 bases lining up with TRBD2. The trim removed 5 bases at V and 2 bases at J, leaving 3 bases unmatched. This CDR3 is built from 16 residues. The germline gives CDR1 SGHAT, CDR2 FQDESV (reference sequence). CDR3 in amino acids: CASSQLAGGNTGELFF. CDR3 sequence (DNA): TGTGCCAGCAGCCAACTAGCGGGGGGCAACACCGGGGAGCTGTTTTTT.

The chain recombines TRBV19 with TRBJ2-5; 9 bases align to TRBD2. CDR1 is LNHDA and CDR2 is SQIVND in the germline V gene (reference sequence). Trimming cost V 6 bases and J 5 bases; bases outside gene matches: 7. This CDR3 is 14 amino acids long. CDR3 DNA sequence: TGTGCCAGTAGAGATAGCGGGGGTACGGAGACCCAGTACTTC. Protein sequence: CASRDSGGTETQYF.